This T cell receptor beta chain was captured by sequencing in a study of cytomegalovirus exposure and HLA in healthy donors. V shed 5 bases and J 9 bases; nucleotides not matched to a gene: 9. The CDR3 is made up of 15 amino acids. Looked up from germline, CDR1 is SEHNR and CDR2 is FQNEAQ (reference sequence). It was with 60 Vbeta and 13 Jbeta primers that the PCR ran. The data were produced by immunoSEQ multiplex PCR, yet TCRdb's version contains in-frame clones alone and is incomplete. The sample records around 180,000 clones, about four fifths being singletons. This clonotype was obtained from a man under 40 in good health and CMV-seropositive. Source material: PBMCs. The V gene is TRBV7-9, the J gene TRBJ2-1, with TRBD1 matching 11 bases. CDR3 sequence reads: CASSVLPGQGGEQFF. The CDR3 DNA follows: TGTGCCAGCAGCGTCCTCCCGGGACAGGGGGGTGAGCAGTTCTTC.